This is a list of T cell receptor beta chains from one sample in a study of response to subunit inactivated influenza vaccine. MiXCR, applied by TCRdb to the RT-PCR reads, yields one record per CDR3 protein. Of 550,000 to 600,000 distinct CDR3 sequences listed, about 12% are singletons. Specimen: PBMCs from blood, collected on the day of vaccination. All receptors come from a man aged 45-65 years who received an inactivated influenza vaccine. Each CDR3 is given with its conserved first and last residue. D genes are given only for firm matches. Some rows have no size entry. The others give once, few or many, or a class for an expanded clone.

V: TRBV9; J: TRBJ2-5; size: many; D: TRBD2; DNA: TGTGCCAGCAGCGTAGGACTAGCATCAGAGACCCAGTACTTC; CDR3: CASSVGLASETQYF
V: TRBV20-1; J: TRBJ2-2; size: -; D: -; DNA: TGCAGTGCTAGACTAGTAGGTTTCTCCGGGGAGCTGTTTTTT; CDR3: CSARLVGFSGELFF
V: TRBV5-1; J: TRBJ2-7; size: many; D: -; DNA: TGCGCCAGCAGCGACTACGGTTACGAGCAGTACTTC; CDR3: CASSDYGYEQYF
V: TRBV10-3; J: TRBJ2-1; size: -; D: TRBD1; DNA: TGTGTCATCAGGGGGACAGAATCCCAGTTCTTC; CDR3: CVIRGTESQFF
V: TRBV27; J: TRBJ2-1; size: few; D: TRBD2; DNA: TGTGCCAGCAGTTCGGCTCTAGCGGGTCACTCCTACAATGAGCAGTTCTTC; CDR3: CASSSALAGHSYNEQFF
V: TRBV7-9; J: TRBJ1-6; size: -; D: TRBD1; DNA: TGTTTGCCTCAGGTCCGGGACAGGGATCGGTCACCCCTCCACTTT; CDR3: CLPQVRDRDRSPLHF
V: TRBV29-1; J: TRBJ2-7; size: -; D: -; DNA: TGCAGCGTTGTGACAGGTTTGAACGAGCAGTACTTC; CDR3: CSVVTGLNEQYF
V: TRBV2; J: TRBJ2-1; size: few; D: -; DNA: TGTGCCAGCACCCGACAGATCAGCTCCTACAATGAGCAGTTCTTC; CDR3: CASTRQISSYNEQFF
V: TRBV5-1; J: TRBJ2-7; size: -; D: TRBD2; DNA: TGCGCCAGCAGCTCGGGGGGGACCCAACTCTACGAGCAGTACTTC; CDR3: CASSSGGTQLYEQYF
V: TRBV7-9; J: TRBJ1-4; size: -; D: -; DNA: TGTGCCAGCACCCCCGATGAAAAACTGTTTTTT; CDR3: CASTPDEKLFF
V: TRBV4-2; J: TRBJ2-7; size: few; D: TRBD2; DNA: TGTGCCAGCAGCCCGAAACTAGCGGGGCACGAGCAGTACTTC; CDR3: CASSPKLAGHEQYF
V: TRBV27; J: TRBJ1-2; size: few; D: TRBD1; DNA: TGTGCCAGCAGTGAAATCGGACAGGGAGGCTATGGCTACACCTTC; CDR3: CASSEIGQGGYGYTF
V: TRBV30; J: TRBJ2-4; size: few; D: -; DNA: TGTGCCTGGAGTGTCGTGAGTCTAGCCAAAAACATTCAGTACTTC; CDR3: CAWSVVSLAKNIQYF
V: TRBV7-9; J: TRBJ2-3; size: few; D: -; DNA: TGTGCCAGCAGCTCAGGAACTAGCGATACGCAGTATTTT; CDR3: CASSSGTSDTQYF
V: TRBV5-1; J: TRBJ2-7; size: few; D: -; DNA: TGCGCCAGCAGCTTGGACGGTACCGAAGTAGCCTACTTC; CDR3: CASSLDGTEVAYF
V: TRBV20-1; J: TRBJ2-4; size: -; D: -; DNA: TGCAGTGCTTCAACCGGGGGCCCACCGGTAAACATTCAGTACTTC; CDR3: CSASTGGPPVNIQYF
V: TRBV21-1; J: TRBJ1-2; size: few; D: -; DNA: TGTGCCAGCAGCAAAGCGCTTTGGGGAAAATATGGCTACACCTTC; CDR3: CASSKALWGKYGYTF
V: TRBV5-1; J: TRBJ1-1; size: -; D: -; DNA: TGCGCCAGCAGCTTGTCTCGAAGGACAGAGAACACTGAAGCTTTCTTT; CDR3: CASSLSRRTENTEAFF
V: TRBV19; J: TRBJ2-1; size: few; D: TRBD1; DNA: TGTGCCAGTAGCAACCACGGGACAGGTCGCGATGAGCAGTTCTTC; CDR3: CASSNHGTGRDEQFF
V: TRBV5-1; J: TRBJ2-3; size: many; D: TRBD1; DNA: TGCGCCAGCAGCTCCGGGACAGATCCCCCAGATACGCAGTATTTT; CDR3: CASSSGTDPPDTQYF
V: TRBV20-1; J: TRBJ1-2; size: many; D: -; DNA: TGCAGTGCTAGCAAAGGACTGGATGGCTACACCTTC; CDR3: CSASKGLDGYTF
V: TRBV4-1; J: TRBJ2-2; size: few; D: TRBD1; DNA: TGCGCCAGCAGCCAGGGGACAGGGGCGTACACCGGGGAGCTGTTTTTT; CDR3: CASSQGTGAYTGELFF
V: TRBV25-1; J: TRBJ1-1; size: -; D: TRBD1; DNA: TGTGCCAGCAGTGAAACCCGAACCGGGACAGCCACTGAAGCTTTCTTT; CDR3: CASSETRTGTATEAFF
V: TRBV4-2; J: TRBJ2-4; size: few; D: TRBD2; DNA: TGTGCCAGCAGCGTGCAGACTAGCGGGCCCATTCCCATTCAGTACTTC; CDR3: CASSVQTSGPIPIQYF
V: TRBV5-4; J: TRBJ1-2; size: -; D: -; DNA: TGTGCCAGCAGCTGGGGAGGGGAGAAGTATGGCTACACCTTC; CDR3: CASSWGGEKYGYTF